The next 21 T cell receptor beta chains were all read from a single sample in a study of CD8 T cells in Susac syndrome. An input of roughly 0.5 to 1 ug of RNA was subjected to reverse transcription using random hexamers. TCRdb called the immunoSEQ multiplex PCR reads again in MiXCR, with one record for every CDR3 protein. The repertoire includes about 130,000 distinct CDR3 sequences, approximately 95% of them detected once, and 0.18% sits in the top ten. Source material: CD8+ T cells from PBMCs. These receptors originate from a human donor with Susac syndrome.

About this clonotype itself: A clone one base away is much larger, so this may be a read error. This chain connects TRBV27 to TRBJ1-1, with D unresolved. This CDR3 has 13 residues. Per the germline V gene, CDR1 is MNHEY and CDR2 is SMNVEV (reference sequence). Trimming took 1 base from V and 1 from J, leaving 4 bases between them. The CDR3 DNA follows: TGTGCCAGCAGTTTATGGGGGAACACTGAAGCTTTCTTT. This sequence encodes CASSLWGNTEAFF.

V is TRBV9 and J is TRBJ2-7; 9 bases align to TRBD1. The CDR3 loop spans 14 amino acids. Germline V gene lookup returns CDR1 SGDLS and CDR2 YYNGEE. The J segment lost 2 bases and the V segment lost 4 bases, leaving 4 bases of the junction unmatched. The CDR3 DNA reads as TGTGCCAGCAGCTCCACAGGGGGCCCCTACGAGCAGTACTTC. Protein product: CASSSTGGPYEQYF.

This sequence joins TRBV7-3 and TRBJ1-2; no clear D. The CDR3 has 14 residues. V dropped 3 bases and J dropped 4 bases, with 12 bases sitting between them. Germline CDR1 SGHTA, CDR2 FQGTGA. Here the CDR3 DNA reads TGTGCCAGCAGCTTTATCAGGTTACTCTATGGCTACACCTTC. This translates into CASSFIRLLYGYTF.

This clonotype was recorded a few times. The chain links TRBV27 to TRBJ2-1; D unresolved. Germline lookup yields CDR1 MNHEY and CDR2 SMNVEV (reference sequence). The CDR3 is 13 residues long. The V gene lost 3 bases and the J gene lost 3 bases, with 6 bases spanning the gap. The CDR3 here is CASSLASYNEQFF. DNA for the CDR3: TGTGCCAGCAGTTTGGCCAGCTACAATGAGCAGTTCTTC.

The chain combines TRBV4-1 with TRBJ2-7, with D possibly matching TRBD1 (5 bases). The germline CDR1 and CDR2 sequences are MGHRA and YSYEKL. There are 11 residues in the CDR3. V shed 5 bases and J shed 7 bases, with 9 bases lying between them. CDR3 nucleotide sequence: TGCGCCAGCAGCGACGACAGAGAGCAGTACTTC. Protein sequence: CASSDDREQYF.

In the case of this clonotype: The CDR3 does not end in the conserved phenylalanine or tryptophan, so this is likely a read error. The chain employs TRBV7-9 and TRBJ1-1; D perhaps matches TRBD1 (6 bases). Trimming stripped 5 bases from V and 5 bases from J, with 18 bases between. Germline loops: CDR1 SEHNR, CDR2 FQNEAQ (reference sequence). CDR3 length: 15 amino acids. The CDR3 sequence is CASSKAETGKTEAFL. CDR3 DNA: TGTGCCAGCAGCAAAGCCGAGACAGGAAAGACTGAAGCTTTCCTT.

The chain is built from TRBV7-9 and TRBJ2-7; D not resolved. V was cut by 4 bases and J by 3 bases, with 7 bases left in between. CDR3 size: 12 residues. CDR1 and CDR2 (germline): SEHNR, FQNEAQ (reference sequence). The CDR3 DNA reads TGTGCCAGCAGCTCCGCGAACTACGAGCAGTACTTC. Encoded protein: CASSSANYEQYF.

This clonotype was recorded a few times. The V gene is TRBV9, the J gene TRBJ1-1; D is possibly TRBD1 (5 bases). This CDR3 region has 14 residues. Trimming took off 0 bases at V and 4 bases at J, with 10 bases between the two ends. Germline V gene lookup returns CDR1 SGDLS and CDR2 YYNGEE. The CDR3, as DNA: TGTGCCAGCAGCGTAGTTACGGGGGGCACTGAAGCTTTCTTT. It translates to CASSVVTGGTEAFF.

The chain joins TRBV10-2 to TRBJ2-3; 10 bases are a match to TRBD2. Germline lookup yields CDR1 WSHSY and CDR2 SAAADI. This CDR3 contains 17 residues. The ends lost 3 bases at V and 2 bases at J; junction bases unmatched: 8. CDR3 protein: CASSEEELAGHTDTQYF. The DNA for the CDR3 is TGCGCCAGCAGTGAAGAGGAACTAGCGGGACACACAGATACGCAGTATTTT.

The rearrangement links TRBV5-1 to TRBJ1-1; TRBD1 agrees at 7 bases. V lost 0 bases to trimming and J lost 2 bases; unmatched junction nucleotides: 4. The germline V gene encodes CDR1 SGHRS and CDR2 YFSETQ. CDR3 length equals 15 residues. CDR3 sequence reads: CASSLGDRVNTEAFF. CDR3 sequence (DNA): TGCGCCAGCAGCTTGGGGGACAGAGTCAACACTGAAGCTTTCTTT.

The gene calls are TRBV29-1 and TRBJ1-2, with D unclear. Germline lookup yields CDR1 SQVTM and CDR2 ANQGSEA. CDR3 length: 10 amino acids. The ends were cut back, 6 bases at V and 6 bases at J, with 8 bases in the middle. The CDR3 here is CSVNWDGYTF. Here the CDR3 DNA reads TGCAGCGTAAATTGGGATGGCTACACCTTC. The full variable domain, completed using reference TRBV29-1 and TRBJ1-2, is SAVISQKPSRDICQRGTSLTIQCQVDSQVTMMFWYRQQPGQSLTLIATANQGSEATYESGFVIDKFPISRPNLTFSTLTVSNMSPEDSSIYLCSVNWDGYTFGSGTRLTVV.

The chain carries TRBV7-8 and TRBJ1-2, with D possibly TRBD1 on 5 matching bases. The ends were cut back, 5 bases at V and 2 bases at J, with 12 bases in the middle. The V gene's germline CDR1 is SGHVS and CDR2 FQNEAQ. CDR3 size: 14 residues. CDR3: CASSLAGGNYGYTF. CDR3 nucleotide sequence: TGTGCCAGCAGCCTGGCGGGGGGAAACTATGGCTACACCTTC.

This clonotype was recorded once. The CDR3 here is CSVDNWYQETQYF. Here the CDR3 DNA reads TGCAGCGTTGACAACTGGTACCAAGAGACCCAGTACTTC. This chain links TRBV29-1 with TRBJ2-5, with D unclear. Looked up from germline, CDR1 is SQVTM and CDR2 is ANQGSEA. The V and J ends lost 3 bases and 0 bases respectively, with 8 bases between them. This CDR3 has 13 amino acids.

This clonotype was observed a single time. The J gene is TRBJ1-1, the V gene TRBV20-1, with D unresolved. Deletions cut 5 bases from V and 2 bases from J, with 6 bases between. CDR1 DFQATT and CDR2 SNEGSKA come from the germline V gene (reference sequence). The length of the CDR3 is 11 residues. CDR3 residues: CSAPANTEAFF. CDR3 DNA sequence: TGCAGTGCTCCGGCTAACACTGAAGCTTTCTTT.

This rearrangement joins TRBV2 to TRBJ1-3; unclear D gene. V was cut by 7 bases and J by 2 bases, with 18 bases left in between. Germline V gene sequence: CDR1 SNHLY, CDR2 FYNNEI. The CDR3 sequence is 16 residues long. CDR3 in amino acids: CASTSPKLTPGNTIYF. For the CDR3, the DNA is TGTGCCAGCACCAGCCCCAAACTGACACCTGGAAACACCATATATTTT.

This clonotype was observed once. The chain is built from TRBV9 and TRBJ2-1, with D tentatively TRBD2 (7 bases). The germline V gene encodes CDR1 SGDLS and CDR2 YYNGEE. The V gene lost 0 bases and the J gene lost 4 bases, with 23 bases spanning the gap. CDR3 length: 19 residues. The CDR3 bases are TGTGCCAGCAGCGTAGGAGGAGGGGGGGATAGTTTCGGATACAATGAGCAGTTCTTC. Amino acid sequence: CASSVGGGGDSFGYNEQFF. The complete variable domain, with remaining parts taken from reference TRBV9 and TRBJ2-1, reads DSGVTQTPKHLITATGQRVTLRCSPRSGDLSVYWYQQSLDQGLQFLIQYYNGEERAKGNILERFSAQQFPDLHSELNLSSLELGDSALYFCASSVGGGGDSFGYNEQFFGPGTRLTVL.

This clonotype is a singleton in its sample. This chain connects TRBV30 to TRBJ2-2, with a weak D call TRBD2 (7 bases). CDR3 length equals 15 residues. CDR1 is GTSNPN and CDR2 is SVGIG in the germline V gene (reference sequence). V was shortened by 3 bases and J by 4 bases, with 15 bases between the two germline ends. The CDR3 here is CAWRKEGGATGELFF. CDR3 coding DNA: TGTGCCTGGAGAAAGGAGGGGGGGGCCACCGGGGAGCTGTTTTTT.

This clonotype was found once. The chain uses TRBV7-9 and TRBJ1-1; no definite D call. The CDR3 covers 13 residues. The V gene lost 2 bases and the J gene lost 7 bases, with 11 bases spanning the gap. The germline CDR1 and CDR2 sequences are SEHNR and FQNEAQ (reference sequence). This chain's CDR3 is CASSLYGLVEAFF. CDR3 sequence (DNA): TGTGCCAGCAGCTTATACGGGTTGGTTGAAGCTTTCTTT.

This chain uses TRBV5-6 with TRBJ1-5; D ambiguous. The germline CDR1 and CDR2 sequences are SGHDT and YYEEEE. V was pared by 3 bases and J by 3 bases, with 4 bases between. The CDR3 covers 12 residues. CDR3 nucleotides: TGTGCCAGCAGCTCTCACAATCAGCCCCAGCATTTT. Its protein product is CASSSHNQPQHF.

The chain recombines TRBV19 with TRBJ1-2; D might be TRBD1 (6 bases). This CDR3 is built from 13 residues. Germline V gene lookup returns CDR1 LNHDA and CDR2 SQIVND (reference sequence). Trimming took off 10 bases at V and 7 bases at J, with 19 bases between the two ends. The CDR3 protein is CATVNGGAPGYTF. DNA of the CDR3: TGTGCCACGGTTAACGGGGGGGCCCCTGGCTACACCTTC.

The genes are TRBV28 and TRBJ2-3, with a weak D call TRBD2 (6 bases). The germline gives CDR1 MDHEN, CDR2 SYDVKM. This CDR3 spans 14 amino acids. Trimming pared 5 bases from V and 4 bases from J, leaving 13 bases between. CDR3 amino acids: CASSIIAVPDTQYF. In nucleotides, the CDR3 is TGTGCCAGCAGTATTATAGCGGTCCCAGATACGCAGTATTTT.